This paragraph covers one TCR beta chain sequence. This clonotype was observed at least ten times. What this receptor recognizes is not known. There are no base qualities to consult, and no much larger clone falls within one base. The study was a case-control design nested within a healthcare worker cohort in London, UK, with weekly nasopharyngeal swab PCR tests and blood sampling. Between 23 and 31 March 2020, the week of the UK lockdown, healthcare workers were enrolled and then followed up weekly for as long as 16 weeks. This entry belongs to a study of early T cells in non-severe SARS-CoV-2 infection (dated by TCRdb to about 2021). A note on the overall study: Because TCR sequencing relied on bulk RNA taken from unsorted whole blood, pairing of alpha and beta chains was not possible. Overall study results and their limits: Matching against VDJdb was skewed toward anti-spike CD8 responses, likely underestimated virus-specific expansions, and missed private and CD4 specificities.

Taken from the germline V gene, the CDR1 and CDR2 loops are LGHNT and FRNRAP. From its cysteine to its phenylalanine, the CDR3 spans 15 amino acids. The DNA shown is the 45-base CDR3, in frame from base 1. V lost 10 bases and J lost 0 bases, and the count of bases not matched to a germline gene is 8. Libraries were made using 5' RACE. Sequencing was performed on a NextSeq 500. In the TCR library protocol, unique molecular identifiers were attached to individual cDNA molecules to correct for PCR bias and sequencing error. TCR alpha and beta chains were both sequenced, and the abundances of alpha and beta sequences in each sample were closely correlated with each other. The source study handled its data this way. V gene, J gene and CDR3 annotation of TCR sequences was performed with Decombinator V4. TCRs were defined as expanded if a significant change between any two time points was detected under a Poisson model with p below 0.0001. TCR abundances were normalised to the total number of TCRs sequenced in each sample and reported as counts per million. TRAV1-2 paired with TRAJ12, TRAJ20 or TRAJ33 defined MAIT TCRs, while TRAV10 paired with TRAJ18 defined iNKT TCRs. VDJdb, accessed 1 November 2021, was searched for CMV, EBV and SARS-CoV-2 annotated TCRs, with TCRs annotated for multiple antigens excluded. TCRdb passed the public sequencing reads through fastp at Q25 and MiXCR, retaining productive beta sequences. Records with the same CDR3 protein are collapsed into one entry carrying the most frequent genes and DNA. The authors' filters were not applied to this entry. The sample table lists about 23,000 distinct CDR3 sequences, nearly 5.5% of them with a count of one. The ten largest account for roughly 10% of the sample.

The sequenced sample was whole blood. This sequence uses TRBV12-5 and TRBJ2-1, and TRBD2 aligns with 8 junction nucleotides. The TCR sequence derives from an adult who was a healthcare worker with PCR-confirmed SARS-CoV-2 infection or an uninfected control (not recorded which). The nucleotide sequence is TGTGCTACTTGTAGCGGGATGAGCTCCTACAATGAGCAGTTCTTC. Its protein is CATCSGMSSYNEQFF.